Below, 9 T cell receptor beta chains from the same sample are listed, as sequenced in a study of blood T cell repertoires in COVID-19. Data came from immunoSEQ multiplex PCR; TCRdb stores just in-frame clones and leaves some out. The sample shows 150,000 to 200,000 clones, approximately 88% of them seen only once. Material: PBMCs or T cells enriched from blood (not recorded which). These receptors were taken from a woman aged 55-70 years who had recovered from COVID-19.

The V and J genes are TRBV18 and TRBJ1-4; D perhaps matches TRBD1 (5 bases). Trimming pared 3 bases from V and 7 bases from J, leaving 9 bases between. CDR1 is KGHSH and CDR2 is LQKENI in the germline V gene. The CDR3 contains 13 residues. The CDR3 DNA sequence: TGTGCCAGCTCACCCGGGGGGGGTGAAAAACTGTTTTTT. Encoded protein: CASSPGGGEKLFF.

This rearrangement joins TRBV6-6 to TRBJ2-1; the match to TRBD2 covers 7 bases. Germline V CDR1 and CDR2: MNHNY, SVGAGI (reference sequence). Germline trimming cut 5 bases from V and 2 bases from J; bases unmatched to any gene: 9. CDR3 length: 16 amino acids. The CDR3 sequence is CASSRLSAGAYNEQFF. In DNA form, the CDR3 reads TGTGCCAGCAGTAGATTGTCGGCGGGAGCCTACAATGAGCAGTTCTTC.

CDR3 residues: CASSQGRVYEQYF. The CDR3 coding sequence is TGTGCCAGCAGCCAGGGCAGGGTCTACGAGCAGTACTTC. The chain links TRBV3-1 (or the pseudogene TRBV3-2) to TRBJ2-7, with a possible D match to TRBD1 (5 bases). V shed 3 bases and J shed 3 bases, with 9 bases lying between them. The CDR3 contains 13 residues. CDR1 and CDR2 from the germline V gene are LGHDT and YNNKEL (reference sequence).

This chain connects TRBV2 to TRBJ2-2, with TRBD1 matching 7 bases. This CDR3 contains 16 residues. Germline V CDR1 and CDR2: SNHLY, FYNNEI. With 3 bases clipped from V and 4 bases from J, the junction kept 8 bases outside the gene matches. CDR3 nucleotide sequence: TGTGCCAGCAGTGACCTTTCGGCAGGGGGCACCGGGGAGCTGTTTTTT. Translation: CASSDLSAGGTGELFF.

The CDR3 bases are TGTGCCAGTAGTATCCTGGGGACAGGGGGATCACCCCTCCACTTT. Translated, it gives CASSILGTGGSPLHF. The chain combines TRBV19 with TRBJ1-6; 11 bases match TRBD1. With V trimmed by 3 bases and J by 10 bases, 5 bases remained unmatched. There are 15 residues in the CDR3. Germline V gene lookup returns CDR1 LNHDA and CDR2 SQIVND (reference sequence).

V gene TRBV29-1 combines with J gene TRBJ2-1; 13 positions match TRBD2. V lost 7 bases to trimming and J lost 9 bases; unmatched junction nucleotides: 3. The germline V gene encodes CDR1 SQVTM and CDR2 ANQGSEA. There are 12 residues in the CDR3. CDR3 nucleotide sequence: TGCAGCGGGCGGACTAGCGGGGGTGAGCAGTTCTTC. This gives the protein CSGRTSGGEQFF.

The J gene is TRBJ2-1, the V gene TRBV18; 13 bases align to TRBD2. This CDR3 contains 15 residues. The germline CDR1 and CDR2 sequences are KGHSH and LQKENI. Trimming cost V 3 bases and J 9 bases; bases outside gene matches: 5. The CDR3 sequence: CASSPGLAGVGEQFF. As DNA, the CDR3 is TGTGCCAGCTCACCCGGACTAGCGGGAGTTGGTGAGCAGTTCTTC.

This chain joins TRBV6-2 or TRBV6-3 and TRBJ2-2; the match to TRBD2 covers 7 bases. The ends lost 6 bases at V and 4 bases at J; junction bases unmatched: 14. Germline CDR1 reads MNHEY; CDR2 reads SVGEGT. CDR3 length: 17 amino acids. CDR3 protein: CASSRSGLVVSTGELFF. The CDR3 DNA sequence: TGTGCCAGCAGCCGCTCAGGACTAGTGGTTAGCACCGGGGAGCTGTTTTTT.

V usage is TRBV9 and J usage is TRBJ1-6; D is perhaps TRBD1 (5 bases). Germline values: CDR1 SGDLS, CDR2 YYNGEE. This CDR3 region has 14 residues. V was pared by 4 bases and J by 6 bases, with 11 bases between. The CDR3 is CASSYTGVNSPLHF. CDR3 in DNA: TGTGCCAGCAGCTATACAGGAGTTAATTCACCCCTCCACTTT.